These T cell receptor beta chains were read from a single sample in a study of shared clonotypes between healthy human individuals. Clones were sequenced by immunoSEQ multiplex PCR, and TCRdb holds only the in-frame ones, with some missing. The sample has around 2.1 million clones; about 94% are singletons. The sequenced sample was naive CD4+ T cells sorted from blood. Receptors originate from a man between 18 and 35 years old in good health. CDR3s leave out the opening cysteine and the closing phenylalanine or tryptophan. Each record gives: V gene, J gene, clone size, CDR3 protein. Size values are once, few and many counts, or a class for expanded clones, and some rows have none.

V gene: TRBV7-2; J gene: TRBJ1-1; clone size: .; CDR3 protein: ASSLGRQANTEAF
V gene: TRBV2; J gene: TRBJ2-1; clone size: .; CDR3 protein: ASTSEGTSGFGEQF
V gene: TRBV5-8; J gene: TRBJ2-7; clone size: .; CDR3 protein: ASSSSSYEQY
V gene: TRBV18; J gene: TRBJ2-7; clone size: .; CDR3 protein: ASQNRGAGGKSYEQY
V gene: TRBV7-2; J gene: TRBJ2-1; clone size: .; CDR3 protein: ASSLVVWTSGSNEQF
V gene: TRBV28; J gene: TRBJ2-5; clone size: .; CDR3 protein: ASSSGQLETQY
V gene: TRBV6-5; J gene: TRBJ1-6; clone size: .; CDR3 protein: ASSETVVSPLH
V gene: TRBV30; J gene: TRBJ2-1; clone size: .; CDR3 protein: ARASGGNNEQF
V gene: TRBV18; J gene: TRBJ1-4; clone size: .; CDR3 protein: ASSPPPALNEKLF
V gene: TRBV27; J gene: TRBJ1-5; clone size: .; CDR3 protein: ASSLGTGEHNQPQH
V gene: TRBV6-6; J gene: TRBJ1-1; clone size: .; CDR3 protein: ASRRDSGAF
V gene: TRBV4-1; J gene: TRBJ2-7; clone size: .; CDR3 protein: ASSQVVSGQGSYEQY
V gene: TRBV6-1; J gene: TRBJ1-5; clone size: once; CDR3 protein: ASSERGAVYSNQPQH
V gene: TRBV6-5; J gene: TRBJ1-6; clone size: .; CDR3 protein: ASSYSSGNSPLH
V gene: TRBV5-4; J gene: TRBJ2-1; clone size: .; CDR3 protein: ASSLRPGSSSYNEQF
V gene: TRBV5-6; J gene: TRBJ1-6; clone size: once; CDR3 protein: ASSPGTGYNSPLH
V gene: TRBV5-1; J gene: TRBJ2-7; clone size: .; CDR3 protein: ASIPRPESDEQY
V gene: TRBV28; J gene: TRBJ2-1; clone size: .; CDR3 protein: ASSFDSNNEQF
V gene: TRBV2; J gene: TRBJ2-1; clone size: .; CDR3 protein: ASKGGSSYNEQF
V gene: TRBV11-2; J gene: TRBJ2-2; clone size: .; CDR3 protein: ASSLVPNTGELF
V gene: TRBV28; J gene: TRBJ1-6; clone size: .; CDR3 protein: ASRPTGSSYNSPLH
V gene: TRBV2; J gene: TRBJ1-1; clone size: .; CDR3 protein: ASIGGLNTEAF
V gene: TRBV7-9; J gene: TRBJ2-3; clone size: .; CDR3 protein: ASSLRQANTDTQY
V gene: TRBV6-5; J gene: TRBJ1-2; clone size: .; CDR3 protein: ASRSPGQGAAGYT
V gene: TRBV18; J gene: TRBJ1-2; clone size: .; CDR3 protein: ASSPPGQGPYGYT
V gene: TRBV7-3; J gene: TRBJ2-3; clone size: .; CDR3 protein: ASSPGVALSTDTQY